This T cell receptor beta chain was documented in a study of blood T cell repertoires in COVID-19. Profiled with immunoSEQ multiplex PCR; TCRdb holds only in-frame clones, not every one. The sample lists 250,000 to 300,000 clones, 90% occurring once. The CDR3 runs 13 residues. V lost 4 bases and J 4 bases, leaving 8 bases between the germline ends. Germline CDR1 and CDR2: SGHNT and YYREEE (reference sequence). Only one count was recorded for this clone. Enrollment of patients from Seattle took place during active infection, with longitudinal follow-up. The chain recombines TRBV5-4 with TRBJ2-2; no definite D call. This sequence was found in a woman between 50 and 59 years old with COVID-19, enrolled during active disease. Sequences were obtained from peripheral blood. The CDR3 DNA is TGTGCCAGCAGCCCCCCCGTCACCGGGGAGCTGTTTTTT. Translation gives CASSPPVTGELFF.